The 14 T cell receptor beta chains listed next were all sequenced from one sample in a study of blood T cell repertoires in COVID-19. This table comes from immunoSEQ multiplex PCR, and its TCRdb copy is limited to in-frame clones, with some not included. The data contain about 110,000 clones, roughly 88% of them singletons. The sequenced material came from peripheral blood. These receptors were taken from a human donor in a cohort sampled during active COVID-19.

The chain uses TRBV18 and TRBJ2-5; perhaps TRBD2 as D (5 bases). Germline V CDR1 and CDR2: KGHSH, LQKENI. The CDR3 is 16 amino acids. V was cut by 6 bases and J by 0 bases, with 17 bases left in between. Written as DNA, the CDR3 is TGTGCCAGCTCTCCTCCGAACGACGGGAACCAAGAGACCCAGTACTTC. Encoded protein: CASSPPNDGNQETQYF. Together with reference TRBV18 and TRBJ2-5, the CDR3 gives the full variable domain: NAGVMQNPRHLVRRRGQEARLRCSPMKGHSHVYWYRQLPEEGLKFMVYLQKENIIDESGMPKERFSAEFPKEGPSILRIQQVVRGDSAAYFCASSPPNDGNQETQYFGPGTRLLVL.

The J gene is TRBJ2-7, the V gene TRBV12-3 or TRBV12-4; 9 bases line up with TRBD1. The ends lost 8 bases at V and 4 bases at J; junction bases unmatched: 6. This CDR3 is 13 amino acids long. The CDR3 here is CASGGQGPYEQYF. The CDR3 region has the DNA TGTGCCAGCGGGGGACAGGGTCCGTACGAGCAGTACTTC.

CDR3 nucleotides: TGTGCCAGCAGCCGGACTAGCGGGAGCTATCCAGGGGCCAACGTCCTGACTTTC. Amino acids: CASSRTSGSYPGANVLTF. The J gene is TRBJ2-6, the V gene TRBV5-8, with 13 bases identical to TRBD2. V lost 4 bases to trimming and J lost 4 bases; unmatched junction nucleotides: 8. Germline V gene sequence: CDR1 SGHTS, CDR2 YDEGEE. The CDR3 sequence is 18 residues long.

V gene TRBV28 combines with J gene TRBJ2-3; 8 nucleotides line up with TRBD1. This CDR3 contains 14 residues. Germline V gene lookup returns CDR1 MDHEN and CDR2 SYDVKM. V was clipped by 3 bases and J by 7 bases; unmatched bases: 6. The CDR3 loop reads CASSFDRGVNTQYF. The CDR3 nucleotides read TGTGCCAGCAGTTTTGACAGGGGAGTGAATACGCAGTATTTT. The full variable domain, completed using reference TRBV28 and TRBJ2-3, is DVKVTQSSRYLVKRTGEKVFLECVQDMDHENMFWYRQDPGLGLRLIYFSYDVKMKEKGDIPEGYSVSREKKERFSLILESASTNQTSMYLCASSFDRGVNTQYFGPGTRLTVL.

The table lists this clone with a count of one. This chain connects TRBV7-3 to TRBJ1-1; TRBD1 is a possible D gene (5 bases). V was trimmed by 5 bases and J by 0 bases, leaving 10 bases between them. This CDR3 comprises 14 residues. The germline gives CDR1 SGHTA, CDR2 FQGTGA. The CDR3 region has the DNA TGTGCCAGCAGCCTCGGGGGACTGAACACTGAAGCTTTCTTT. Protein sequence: CASSLGGLNTEAFF.

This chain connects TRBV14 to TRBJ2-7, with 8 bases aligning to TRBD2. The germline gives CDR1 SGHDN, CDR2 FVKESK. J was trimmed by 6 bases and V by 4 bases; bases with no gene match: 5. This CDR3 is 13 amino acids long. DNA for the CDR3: TGTGCCAGCAGCCTCAGCGGGGGCAGCGAGCAGTACTTC. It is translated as CASSLSGGSEQYF. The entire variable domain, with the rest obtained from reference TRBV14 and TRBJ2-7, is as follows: EAGVTQFPSHSVIEKGQTVTLRCDPISGHDNLYWYRRVMGKEIKFLLHFVKESKQDESGMPNNRFLAERTGGTYSTLKVQPAELEDSGVYFCASSLSGGSEQYFGPGTRLTVT.

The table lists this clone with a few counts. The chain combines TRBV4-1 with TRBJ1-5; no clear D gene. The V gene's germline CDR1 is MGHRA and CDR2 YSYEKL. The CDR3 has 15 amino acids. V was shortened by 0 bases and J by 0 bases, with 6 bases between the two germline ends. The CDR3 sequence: CASSQDPVSNQPQHF. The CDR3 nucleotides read TGCGCCAGCAGCCAAGATCCAGTTAGCAATCAGCCCCAGCATTTT.

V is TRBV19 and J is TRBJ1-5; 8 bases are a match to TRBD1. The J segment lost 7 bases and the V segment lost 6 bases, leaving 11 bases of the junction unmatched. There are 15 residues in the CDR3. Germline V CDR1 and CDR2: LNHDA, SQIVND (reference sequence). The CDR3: CASRGTGSGGQPQHF. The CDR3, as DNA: TGTGCCAGTAGGGGGACAGGTTCAGGGGGGCAGCCCCAGCATTTT.

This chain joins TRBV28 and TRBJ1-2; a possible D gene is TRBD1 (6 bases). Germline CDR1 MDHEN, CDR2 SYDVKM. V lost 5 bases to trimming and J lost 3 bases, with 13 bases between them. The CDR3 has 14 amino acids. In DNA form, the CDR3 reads TGTGCCAGCAGTCGAGGGGGTAATGACTATGGCTACACCTTC. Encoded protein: CASSRGGNDYGYTF.

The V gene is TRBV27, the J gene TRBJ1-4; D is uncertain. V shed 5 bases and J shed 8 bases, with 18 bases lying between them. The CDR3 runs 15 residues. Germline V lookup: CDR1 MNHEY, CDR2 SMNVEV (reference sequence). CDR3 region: CASSIRLLVGEKLFF. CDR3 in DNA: TGTGCCAGCAGTATCCGACTGTTGGTCGGCGAAAAACTGTTTTTT.

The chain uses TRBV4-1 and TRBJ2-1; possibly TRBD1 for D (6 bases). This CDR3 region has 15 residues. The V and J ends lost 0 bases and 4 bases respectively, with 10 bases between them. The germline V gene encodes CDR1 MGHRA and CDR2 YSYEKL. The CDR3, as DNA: TGCGCCAGCAGCCAAGATCAGGGGCGGTACAATGAGCAGTTCTTC. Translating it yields CASSQDQGRYNEQFF.

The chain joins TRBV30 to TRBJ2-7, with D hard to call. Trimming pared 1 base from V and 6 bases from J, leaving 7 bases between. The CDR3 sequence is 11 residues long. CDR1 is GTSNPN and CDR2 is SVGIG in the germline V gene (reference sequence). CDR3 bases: TGTGCCTGGAGTGACTACTTCGAGCAGTACTTC. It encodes CAWSDYFEQYF.

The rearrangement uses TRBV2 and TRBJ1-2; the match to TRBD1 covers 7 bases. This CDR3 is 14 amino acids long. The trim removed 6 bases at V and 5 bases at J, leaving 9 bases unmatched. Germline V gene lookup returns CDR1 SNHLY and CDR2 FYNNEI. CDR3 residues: CASRKTGEEYGYTF. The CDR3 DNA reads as TGTGCCAGCAGGAAAACAGGGGAGGAATATGGCTACACCTTC.

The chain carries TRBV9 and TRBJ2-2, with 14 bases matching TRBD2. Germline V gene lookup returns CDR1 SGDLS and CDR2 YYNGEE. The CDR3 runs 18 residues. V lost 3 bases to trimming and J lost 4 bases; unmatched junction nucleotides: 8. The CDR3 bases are TGTGCCAGCAGCGCCGACTCGGGACTAGCGGGAGTCACCGGGGAGCTGTTTTTT. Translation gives CASSADSGLAGVTGELFF.